The present T cell receptor beta chain was sequenced within a study of blood T cell repertoires in COVID-19. About the study: From the United States, Italy and Spain came samples of acute and convalescent COVID-19. T cells, B-cell-depleted T cells, or PBMCs supplied cDNA or gDNA.

As originally analysed: Cell counts per sample came from amplifying reference gene primers. Sequenced by immunoSEQ multiplex PCR; TCRdb stores in-frame clones only, minus some. That table is the source of V, J and clone size, and D and trimming were worked out from the DNA. Of over 250,000 clones listed, roughly 85% are singletons. The ends lost 7 bases at V and 5 bases at J; junction bases unmatched: 12. This CDR3 has 15 amino acids. Germline CDR1 is SEHNR and CDR2 is FQNEAQ (reference sequence). The genes are TRBV7-9 and TRBJ2-7; 9 bases agree with TRBD1. The sequence came from a woman aged 65 to 85 with acute or convalescent COVID-19. The specimen sequenced was peripheral blood. CDR3 DNA sequence: TGTGCCAGCACCGCCTCGGGACAGGGCATGGACGAGCAGTACTTC. As protein: CASTASGQGMDEQYF.